This T cell receptor (beta chain) was retrieved from a study of response to subunit inactivated influenza vaccine (dated by TCRdb to the late 2010s). Regarding the complete study: Deep quantitative T cell receptor repertoire profiling was used in the study to track responses to a trivalent subunit inactivated influenza vaccine.

Receptor amplification or capture employed RT-PCR. Sequencing relied on an Illumina HiSeq 2500. The raw public data were reprocessed by TCRdb itself: fastp quality trimming at Q25, MiXCR clonotype calling, in-frame beta chains only. All rows with the same CDR3 protein become a single entry with the most common DNA and genes. For this sample there are hundreds of thousands of distinct CDR3 sequences; around 10% appear just once. The biggest ten clones account for 9.5% to 12% of the sample. As regards this clonotype: There is no known antigen for this receptor. Per-base qualities were not stored, and no clone one base away is much larger.

The germline V gene provides CDR1 MGHRA and CDR2 YSYEKL. V loses 3 bases, J loses 4 bases, and the germline ends lie 23 bases apart. The CDR3 starts with the cysteine, ends with the phenylalanine, and has 18 residues. This entry keeps only the CDR3 DNA: 54 bases, framed from base 1. What the study reported, not specific to this receptor: The authors suggested that each seasonal influenza vaccination may recruit only a limited number of new T cells.

This same sample was also taken into another study, of T cells expressing NK-cell markers. From the second report: 5'RACE template switching, by which a universal primer site and unique molecular identifiers were added, was used to make TCR beta cDNA libraries. In sorted CD3+CD56+NKG2C+, CD3+CD56+NKG2C- and CD3+CD56-NKG2C+ T-cell subsets from 8 or 9 donors, TCR beta-chain repertoires were profiled. Of the eight sequenced donors, seven were found to be HCMV-seropositive and one was found to be HCMV-seronegative. In several experiments an anti-gammadeltaTCR antibody was added to restrict sorting to alphabetaTCR-expressing T cells. In over five donors, the dominant CD3+CD56+NKG2C+ clonotypes were among the top 10 CD8+ clonotypes and accounted for roughly 1.0-8% of CD8+ T cells. Those dominant clonotypes were again the most abundant among CD3+CD56-NKG2C+ cells in a handful of donors, at roughly 25-65%. Whether the expanded NKG2C-expressing T cell clones were specific for HCMV antigens was left unclear. All eight donors whose samples were sequenced were randomly selected healthy volunteers, three of them men and five women. A commercial ELISA kit detecting HCMV-specific IgG in serum was used to determine HCMV serostatus. Ficoll density gradient centrifugation was used to isolate peripheral blood mononuclear cells from blood. For about 6 donors, bulk peripheral blood T-cell repertoires were additionally sequenced from unsorted PBMC. Synthesis of cDNA was primed from the TCR beta constant segment and was followed by two consecutive PCR amplification steps. Sequencing of the libraries produced 2 x 150 bp reads on Illumina HiSeq 2000/2500, MiSeq or NextSeq. MIGEC handled demultiplexing of the reads and grouping by UMI, while MiTCR was used to assemble and quantify clonotypes. To exclude erroneous sequences, any TCR cDNA sequence not supported by at least two reads was discarded. Downstream repertoire analysis used the tcR package, and clonotypes were matched across fractions by CDR3 nucleotide sequence plus V segment. VDJmatch was used to annotate antigen specificity against VDJdb, with one amino acid substitution in CDR3 allowed.

This receptor chain uses TRBV4-1 and TRBJ2-3, with the D gene uncertain. This specimen was PBMCs from blood, taken on the day of vaccination. The TCR sequence derives from a man aged 50 to 59 who received an inactivated influenza vaccine. Donor details come from another sample of the same person, matched by shared clones. CDR3 loop: CASSHLRDDRLVPDTQYF. The nucleotide sequence is given as TGCGCCAGCAGCCATCTTAGAGACGATCGCCTAGTTCCAGATACGCAGTATTTT.